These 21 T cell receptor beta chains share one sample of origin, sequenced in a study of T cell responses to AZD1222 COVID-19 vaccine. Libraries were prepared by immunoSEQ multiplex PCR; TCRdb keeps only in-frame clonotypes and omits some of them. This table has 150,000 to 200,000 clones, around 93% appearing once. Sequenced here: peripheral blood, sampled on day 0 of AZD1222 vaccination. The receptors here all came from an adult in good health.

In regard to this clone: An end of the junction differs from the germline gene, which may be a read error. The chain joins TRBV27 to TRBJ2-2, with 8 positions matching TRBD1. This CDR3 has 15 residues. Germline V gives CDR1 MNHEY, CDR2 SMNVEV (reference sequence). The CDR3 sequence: CAGSWTGKGTGELFF. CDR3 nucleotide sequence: TGTGCCGGCAGTTGGACAGGGAAGGGCACCGGGGAGCTGTTTTTT.

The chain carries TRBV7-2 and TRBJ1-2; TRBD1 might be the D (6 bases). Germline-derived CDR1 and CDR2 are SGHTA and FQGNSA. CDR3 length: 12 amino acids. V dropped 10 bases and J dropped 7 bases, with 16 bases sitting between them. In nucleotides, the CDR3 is TGTGCCATTACAGGGAGGCACGGTGGCTACACCTTC. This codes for CAITGRHGGYTF. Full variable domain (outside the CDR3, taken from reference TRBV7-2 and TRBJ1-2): GAGVSQSPSNKVTEKGKDVELRCDPISGHTALYWYRQSLGQGLEFLIYFQGNSAPDKSGLPSDRFSAERTGGSVSTLTIQRTQQEDSAVYLCAITGRHGGYTFGSGTRLTVV.

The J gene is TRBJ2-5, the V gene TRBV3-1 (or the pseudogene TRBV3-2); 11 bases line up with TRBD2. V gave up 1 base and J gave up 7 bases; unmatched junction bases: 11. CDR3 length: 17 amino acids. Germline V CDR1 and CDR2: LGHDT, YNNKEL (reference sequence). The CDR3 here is CASSQASGGNKEWTQYF. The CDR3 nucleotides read TGTGCCAGCAGCCAAGCTAGCGGGGGGAATAAAGAGTGGACCCAGTACTTC.

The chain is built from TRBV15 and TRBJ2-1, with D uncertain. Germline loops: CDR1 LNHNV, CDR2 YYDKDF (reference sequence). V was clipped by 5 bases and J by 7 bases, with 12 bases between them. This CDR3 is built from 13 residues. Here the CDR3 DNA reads TGTGCCACCAGCGGATCCTCGCGGAATGAGCAGTTCTTC. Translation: CATSGSSRNEQFF.

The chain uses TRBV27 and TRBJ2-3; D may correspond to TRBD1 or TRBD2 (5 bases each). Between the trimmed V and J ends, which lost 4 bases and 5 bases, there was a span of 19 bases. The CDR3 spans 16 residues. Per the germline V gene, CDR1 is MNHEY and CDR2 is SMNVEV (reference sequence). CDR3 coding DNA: TGTGCCAGCAGTTCCTTGGGGACCGCCCGCCAAGATACGCAGTATTTT. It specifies CASSSLGTARQDTQYF.

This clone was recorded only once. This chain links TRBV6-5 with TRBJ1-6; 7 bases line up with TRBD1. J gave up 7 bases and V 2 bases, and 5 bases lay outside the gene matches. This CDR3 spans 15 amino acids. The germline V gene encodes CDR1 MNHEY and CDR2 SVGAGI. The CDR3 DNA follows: TGTGCCAGCAGTTACGGTACAGGGGTGAATTCACCCCTCCACTTT. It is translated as CASSYGTGVNSPLHF.

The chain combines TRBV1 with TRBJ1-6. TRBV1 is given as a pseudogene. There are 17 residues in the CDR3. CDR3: CTSSQDLGSSYNSPLHF. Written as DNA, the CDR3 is TGCACCAGCAGCCAAGATTTGGGGAGCTCCTATAATTCACCCCTCCACTTT.

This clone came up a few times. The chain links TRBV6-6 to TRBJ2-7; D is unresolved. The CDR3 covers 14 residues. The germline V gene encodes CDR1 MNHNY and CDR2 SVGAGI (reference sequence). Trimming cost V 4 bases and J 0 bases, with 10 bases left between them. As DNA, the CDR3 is TGTGCCAGCAGTTCTCCCTGGGGCTCCTACGAGCAGTACTTC. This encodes CASSSPWGSYEQYF.

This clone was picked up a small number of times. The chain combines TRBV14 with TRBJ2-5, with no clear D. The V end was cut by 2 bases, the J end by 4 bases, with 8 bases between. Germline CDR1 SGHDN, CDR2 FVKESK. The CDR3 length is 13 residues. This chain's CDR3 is CASSQMVGETQYF. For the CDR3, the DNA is TGTGCCAGCAGCCAAATGGTTGGAGAGACCCAGTACTTC.

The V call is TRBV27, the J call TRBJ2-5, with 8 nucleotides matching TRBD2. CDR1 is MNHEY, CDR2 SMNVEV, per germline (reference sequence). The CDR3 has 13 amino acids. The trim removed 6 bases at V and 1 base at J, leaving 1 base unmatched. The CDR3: CASRTSGQETQYF. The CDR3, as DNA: TGTGCCAGCAGAACTAGCGGCCAAGAGACCCAGTACTTC.

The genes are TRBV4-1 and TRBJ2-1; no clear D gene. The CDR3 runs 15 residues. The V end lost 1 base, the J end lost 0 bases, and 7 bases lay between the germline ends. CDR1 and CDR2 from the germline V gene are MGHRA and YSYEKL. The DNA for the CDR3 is TGCGCCAGCAGCCAAGCCCCGGGCTCCTACAATGAGCAGTTCTTC. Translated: CASSQAPGSYNEQFF.

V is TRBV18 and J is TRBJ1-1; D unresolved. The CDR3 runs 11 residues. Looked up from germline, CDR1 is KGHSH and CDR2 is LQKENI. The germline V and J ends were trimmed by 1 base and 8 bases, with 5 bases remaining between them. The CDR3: CASSPREEAFF. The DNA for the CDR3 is TGTGCCAGCTCACCACGGGAAGAAGCTTTCTTT.

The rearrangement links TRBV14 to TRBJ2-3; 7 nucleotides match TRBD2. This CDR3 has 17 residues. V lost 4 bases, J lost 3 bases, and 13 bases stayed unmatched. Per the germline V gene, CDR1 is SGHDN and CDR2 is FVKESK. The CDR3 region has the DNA TGTGCCAGCAGCCCCTGGGGAGGGGTTTTTACGACAGATACGCAGTATTTT. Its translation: CASSPWGGVFTTDTQYF.

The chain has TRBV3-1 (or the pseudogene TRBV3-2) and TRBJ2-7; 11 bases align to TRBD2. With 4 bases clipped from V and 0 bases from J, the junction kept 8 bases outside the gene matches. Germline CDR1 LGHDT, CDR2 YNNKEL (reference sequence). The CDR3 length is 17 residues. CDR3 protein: CASSPFGLAGSSYEQYF. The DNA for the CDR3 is TGTGCCAGCAGCCCTTTCGGACTAGCGGGCAGCTCCTACGAGCAGTACTTC.

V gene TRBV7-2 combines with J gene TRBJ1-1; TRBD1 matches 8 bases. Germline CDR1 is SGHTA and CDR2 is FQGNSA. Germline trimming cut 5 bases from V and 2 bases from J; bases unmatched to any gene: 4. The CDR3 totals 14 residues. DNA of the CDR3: TGTGCCAGCAGCAAGGACAGGGCCAACACTGAAGCTTTCTTT. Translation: CASSKDRANTEAFF.

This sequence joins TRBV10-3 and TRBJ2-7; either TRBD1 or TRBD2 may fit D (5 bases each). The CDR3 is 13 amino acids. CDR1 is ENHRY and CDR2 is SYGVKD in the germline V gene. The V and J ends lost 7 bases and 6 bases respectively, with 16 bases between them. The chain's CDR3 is CAITRSGTSEQYF. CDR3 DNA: TGTGCCATCACTCGATCCGGGACGAGCGAGCAGTACTTC.

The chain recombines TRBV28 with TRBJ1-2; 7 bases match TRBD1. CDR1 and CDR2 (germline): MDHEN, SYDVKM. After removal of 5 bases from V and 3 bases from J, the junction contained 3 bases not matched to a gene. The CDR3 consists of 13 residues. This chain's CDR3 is CASSIDRDYGYTF. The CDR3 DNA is TGTGCCAGCAGTATAGACAGGGACTATGGCTACACCTTC.

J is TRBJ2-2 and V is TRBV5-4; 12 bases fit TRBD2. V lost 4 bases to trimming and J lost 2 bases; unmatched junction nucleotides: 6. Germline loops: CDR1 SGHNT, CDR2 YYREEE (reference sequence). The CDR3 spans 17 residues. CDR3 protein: CASSSGTSGLNTGELFF. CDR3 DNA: TGTGCCAGCAGCAGTGGGACTAGCGGGCTTAACACCGGGGAGCTGTTTTTT.

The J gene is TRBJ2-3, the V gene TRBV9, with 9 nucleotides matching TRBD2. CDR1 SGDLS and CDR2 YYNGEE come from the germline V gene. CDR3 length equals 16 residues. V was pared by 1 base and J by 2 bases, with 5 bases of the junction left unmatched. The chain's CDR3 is CASSVPVAGDTDTQYF. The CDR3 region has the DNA TGTGCCAGCAGCGTACCCGTAGCGGGAGACACAGATACGCAGTATTTT.

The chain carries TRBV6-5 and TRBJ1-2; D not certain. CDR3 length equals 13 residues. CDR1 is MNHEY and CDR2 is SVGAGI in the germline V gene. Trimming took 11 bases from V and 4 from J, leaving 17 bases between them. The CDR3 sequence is CACQPGIPYGYTF. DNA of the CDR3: TGTGCCTGCCAACCTGGTATCCCCTATGGCTACACCTTC.

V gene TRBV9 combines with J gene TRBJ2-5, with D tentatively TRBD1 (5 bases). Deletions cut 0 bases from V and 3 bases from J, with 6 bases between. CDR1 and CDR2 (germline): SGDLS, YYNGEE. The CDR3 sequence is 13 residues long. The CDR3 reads CASSVGQKETQYF. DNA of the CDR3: TGTGCCAGCAGCGTAGGACAGAAAGAGACCCAGTACTTC.